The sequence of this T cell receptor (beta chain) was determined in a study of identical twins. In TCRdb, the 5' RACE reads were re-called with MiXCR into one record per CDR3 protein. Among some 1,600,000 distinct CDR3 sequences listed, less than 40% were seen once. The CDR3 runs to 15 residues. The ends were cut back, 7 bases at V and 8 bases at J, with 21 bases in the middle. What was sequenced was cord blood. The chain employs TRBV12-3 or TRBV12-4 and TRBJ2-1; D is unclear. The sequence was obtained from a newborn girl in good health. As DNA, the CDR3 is TGTGCCAGCATCACCCAGCCCATTAGGGTGGATGAGCAGTTCTTC. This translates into CASITQPIRVDEQFF.